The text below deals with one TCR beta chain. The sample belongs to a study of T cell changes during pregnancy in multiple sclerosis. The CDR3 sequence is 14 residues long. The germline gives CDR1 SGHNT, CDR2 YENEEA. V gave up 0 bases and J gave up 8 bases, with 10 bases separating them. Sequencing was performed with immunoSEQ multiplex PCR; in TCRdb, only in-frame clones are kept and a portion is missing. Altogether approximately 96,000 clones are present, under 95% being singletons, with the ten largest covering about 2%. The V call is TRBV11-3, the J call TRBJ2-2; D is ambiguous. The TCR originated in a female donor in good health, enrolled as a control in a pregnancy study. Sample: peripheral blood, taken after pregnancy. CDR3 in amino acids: CASSLDTDSGELFF. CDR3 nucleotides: TGTGCCAGCAGCTTAGATACAGATTCAGGGGAGCTGTTTTTT.